Below are 25 T cell receptor beta chains sequenced from a single sample in a study of cytomegalovirus exposure and HLA in healthy donors. PCR used 60 Vbeta primers and 13 Jbeta primers. The protocol was immunoSEQ multiplex PCR, while the TCRdb copy is restricted to in-frame clones and leaves out a portion. The table lists approximately 190,000 clones, roughly 80% of them singletons. Sequenced: PBMCs. The receptors were sampled from a man between 35 and 55 years old in good health and CMV-seropositive.

This chain joins TRBV12-1 and TRBJ2-7; TRBD1 is the table's D call and was not checked against the DNA. TRBV12-1 is given as a pseudogene. The CDR3 consists of 19 residues. This chain's CDR3 is CASSFWDSDIVGGGYEQYF. The CDR3 nucleotides are TGTGCCAGCAGCTTTTGGGACAGCGACATAGTGGGTGGGGGCTACGAGCAGTACTTC.

This clone has a handful of counts. The chain joins TRBV7-2 to TRBJ2-5; TRBD2 agrees at 10 bases. The junction had 4 bases not matched to a gene; V was cut back by 5 bases and J by 4 bases. CDR3 size: 14 residues. Germline CDR1 SGHTA, CDR2 FQGNSA. The CDR3 loop is CASSISGGLETQYF. The DNA for the CDR3 is TGTGCCAGCAGCATTAGCGGGGGGTTAGAGACCCAGTACTTC.

This clone showed up just a few times. CDR3 sequence (DNA): TGTGCCAGCTCACCACGGGGCGGCCTCCCCCCCTATGGCTACACCTTC. Its protein is CASSPRGGLPPYGYTF. The chain employs TRBV18 and TRBJ1-2; D might be TRBD1 (5 bases). Trimming cost V 1 base and J 4 bases, with 16 bases left between them. The CDR3 has 16 residues. The germline V gene encodes CDR1 KGHSH and CDR2 LQKENI. The full variable domain, in which reference TRBV18 and TRBJ1-2 provide the parts outside the CDR3, is NAGVMQNPRHLVRRRGQEARLRCSPMKGHSHVYWYRQLPEEGLKFMVYLQKENIIDESGMPKERFSAEFPKEGPSILRIQQVVRGDSAAYFCASSPRGGLPPYGYTFGSGTRLTVV.

J is TRBJ1-1 and V is TRBV7-2; maybe TRBD1 (5 bases). The CDR3 consists of 14 residues. The V gene's germline CDR1 is SGHTA and CDR2 FQGNSA. V was cut by 5 bases and J by 4 bases, with 14 bases left in between. CDR3 amino acids: CASSTQGSSTEAFF. The CDR3 DNA reads TGTGCCAGCAGCACTCAGGGATCGAGCACTGAAGCTTTCTTT. The whole variable domain, remainder taken from reference TRBV7-2 and TRBJ1-1, is GAGVSQSPSNKVTEKGKDVELRCDPISGHTALYWYRQSLGQGLEFLIYFQGNSAPDKSGLPSDRFSAERTGGSVSTLTIQRTQQEDSAVYLCASSTQGSSTEAFFGQGTRLTVV.

The V and J genes are TRBV20-1 and TRBJ2-7; D remains unclear. Germline V CDR1 and CDR2: DFQATT, SNEGSKA (reference sequence). The CDR3 totals 11 residues. The V and J ends lost 3 bases and 2 bases respectively, with 5 bases between them. The CDR3 is CSARRAYEQYF. The CDR3 DNA is TGCAGTGCTAGGCGTGCCTACGAGCAGTACTTC.

CDR3 amino acids: CASRSPGQGRKNTEAFF. In DNA form, the CDR3 reads TGTGCCAGTAGATCTCCAGGACAGGGTCGAAAGAACACTGAAGCTTTCTTT. The chain has TRBV19 and TRBJ1-1, with 8 bases matching TRBD1. The CDR3 is 17 amino acids. The germline gives CDR1 LNHDA, CDR2 SQIVND (reference sequence). The trim removed 6 bases at V and 1 base at J, leaving 13 bases unmatched.

The chain links TRBV11-2 to TRBJ2-5, with 12 positions matching TRBD2. This CDR3 has 16 residues. V trimming: 3 bases; J trimming: 7 bases; junction bases outside the gene matches: 9. Germline-derived CDR1 and CDR2 are SGHAT and FQNNGV. DNA of the CDR3: TGTGCCAGCAGCTTGAGCCTAGCGGGGGGGCTCGGGACCCAGTACTTC. Its protein product is CASSLSLAGGLGTQYF.

Of note for this clone: This CDR3 is also generated by other DNA sequences in the sample. The chain carries TRBV25-1 and TRBJ2-3; 8 nucleotides match TRBD1. Germline V gene sequence: CDR1 MGHDK, CDR2 SYGVNS. V shed 2 bases, J shed 2 bases, and the junction held 3 bases outside the gene matches. The CDR3 contains 15 residues. CDR3: CASSEGTGYTDTQYF. CDR3 DNA: TGTGCCAGCAGTGAAGGGACAGGATACACAGATACGCAGTATTTT.

This clone was recorded a few times. The V call is TRBV21-1, the J call TRBJ1-1. TRBV21-1 is a documented pseudogene. The CDR3 runs 13 residues. CDR3 DNA sequence: TGTGCCAGCAGCAGCCCCTTAACGGCTGAAGCTTTCTTT. Protein product: CASSSPLTAEAFF.

This clone occurred a few times. The genes are TRBV19 and TRBJ1-4; 7 bases match TRBD1. From germline, CDR1 is LNHDA and CDR2 SQIVND (reference sequence). CDR3 size: 13 residues. The trim removed 9 bases at V and 8 bases at J, leaving 9 bases unmatched. The CDR3: CASQDRRKEKLFF. CDR3 bases: TGTGCCAGCCAGGACAGGAGGAAAGAAAAACTGTTTTTT. Full variable domain (rest looked up from reference TRBV19 and TRBJ1-4): DGGITQSPKYLFRKEGQNVTLSCEQNLNHDAMYWYRQDPGQGLRLIYYSQIVNDFQKGDIAEGYSVSREKKESFPLTVTSAQKNPTAFYLCASQDRRKEKLFFGSGTQLSVL.

This clone was counted between two and nine times. The V gene is TRBV4-1, the J gene TRBJ2-3, with D unclear. This CDR3 contains 14 residues. V was clipped by 0 bases and J by 1 base, with 5 bases between them. Germline V CDR1 and CDR2: MGHRA, YSYEKL. The CDR3 DNA follows: TGCGCCAGCAGCCAAGACCAGGGCACAGATACGCAGTATTTT. Translated, it gives CASSQDQGTDTQYF.

This clone was counted only a few times. The chain combines TRBV15 with TRBJ2-7; TRBD2 might be the D (6 bases). This CDR3 spans 19 amino acids. V was cut by 1 base and J by 0 bases, with 22 bases left in between. The germline CDR1 and CDR2 sequences are LNHNV and YYDKDF (reference sequence). CDR3 DNA sequence: TGTGCCACCAGCAGAGGCCCCGGGACTTCCCCCTCCTTCTCCTACGAGCAGTACTTC. The encoded protein is CATSRGPGTSPSFSYEQYF.

A single count supports this clone. The V and J genes are TRBV5-1 and TRBJ1-3; 9 bases are a match to TRBD1. The germline V gene has CDR1 SGHRS and CDR2 YFSETQ. The CDR3 runs to 16 residues. V trimming: 4 bases; J trimming: 0 bases; junction bases outside the gene matches: 5. The CDR3: CASSGQGQVSGNTIYF. The CDR3 DNA follows: TGCGCCAGCAGCGGACAGGGGCAGGTCTCTGGAAACACCATATATTTT.

The genes are TRBV9 and TRBJ1-3; TRBD1 aligns across 7 bases. The CDR3 has 15 amino acids. V was clipped by 0 bases and J by 3 bases; unmatched bases: 3. The germline gives CDR1 SGDLS, CDR2 YYNGEE. CDR3 DNA sequence: TGTGCCAGCAGCGTAGCGTGGACAGGTGGAAACACCATATATTTT. Its translation is CASSVAWTGGNTIYF.

This clone has a handful of counts. The chain is built from TRBV19 and TRBJ2-3, with TRBD2 matching 9 bases. Germline CDR1 and CDR2: LNHDA and SQIVND (reference sequence). J gave up 3 bases and V 4 bases, and 11 bases lay outside the gene matches. This CDR3 is built from 17 residues. This chain's CDR3 is CASSKGAGGSDTDTQYF. The CDR3 bases are TGTGCCAGTAGTAAAGGAGCGGGGGGCTCGGATACAGATACGCAGTATTTT.

The genes are TRBV7-9 and TRBJ1-4; D remains ambiguous. V lost 4 bases and J lost 3, with 12 bases in between. The CDR3 runs to 15 residues. Germline CDR1 reads SEHNR; CDR2 reads FQNEAQ (reference sequence). This chain's CDR3 is CASSSLGSSNEKLFF. The CDR3 DNA sequence: TGTGCCAGCAGCTCCCTGGGCAGCTCTAATGAAAAACTGTTTTTT.

The chain combines TRBV6-6 with TRBJ1-5; 9 nucleotides agree with TRBD1. The trim removed 6 bases at V and 6 bases at J, leaving 9 bases unmatched. The CDR3 covers 15 residues. Germline loops: CDR1 MNHNY, CDR2 SVGAGI (reference sequence). CDR3 bases: TGTGCCAGCAGCCGGACAGGGGACCCCGGTCAGCCCCAGCATTTT. Its translation: CASSRTGDPGQPQHF.

V is TRBV6-1 and J is TRBJ1-1; unclear D gene. Germline V lookup: CDR1 MNHNS, CDR2 SASEGT. The CDR3 totals 16 residues. The ends were cut back, 4 bases at V and 0 bases at J, with 15 bases in the middle. The CDR3 region has the DNA TGTGCCAGCAGTGTAGGGAGACCGACCATGAACACTGAAGCTTTCTTT. Protein product: CASSVGRPTMNTEAFF.

V gene TRBV7-2 combines with J gene TRBJ1-1, with 7 bases aligning to TRBD1. The CDR3 has 16 residues. V gave up 5 bases and J gave up 7 bases; unmatched junction bases: 16. Germline V lookup: CDR1 SGHTA, CDR2 FQGNSA. CDR3 nucleotides: TGTGCCAGCAGCCCAAGCGACAGGGCAGGAGGGTTTGAAGCTTTCTTT. Translation: CASSPSDRAGGFEAFF.

V and J are TRBV6-4 and TRBJ2-7; D is perhaps TRBD1 (5 bases). This CDR3 is 14 amino acids long. Trimming stripped 5 bases from V and 0 bases from J, with 11 bases between. Germline V gives CDR1 MRHNA, CDR2 SNTAGT. The CDR3 reads CASSLTDYSYEQYF. In DNA, the CDR3 is TGTGCCAGCAGTTTGACAGATTACTCCTACGAGCAGTACTTC.

The count of this clone is one. The gene calls are TRBV5-1 and TRBJ2-7; 12 nucleotides match TRBD2. Germline V gives CDR1 SGHRS, CDR2 YFSETQ. The CDR3 runs 16 residues. The trim removed 0 bases at V and 9 bases at J, leaving 10 bases unmatched. CDR3 in DNA: TGCGCCAGCAGCTTGGGACTAGCGGGGGACTACTCCGGGCAGTACTTC. This encodes CASSLGLAGDYSGQYF.

The gene calls are TRBV30 and TRBJ1-3, with D tentatively TRBD1 (5 bases). V lost 0 bases to trimming and J lost 2 bases, with 17 bases between them. The CDR3 extends over 17 amino acids. Germline values: CDR1 GTSNPN, CDR2 SVGIG (reference sequence). The CDR3 DNA sequence: TGTGCCTGGAGTGTTTTCTCCGGACATATTACTGGAAACACCATATATTTT. Protein: CAWSVFSGHITGNTIYF.

The V gene is TRBV19, the J gene TRBJ1-1; the D gene is possibly TRBD1 (6 bases). CDR3 length equals 14 residues. The germline gives CDR1 LNHDA, CDR2 SQIVND (reference sequence). The V and J ends lost 3 bases and 6 bases respectively, with 14 bases between them. CDR3 DNA: TGTGCCAGTAGTATCACCGGGGGGGGCCCTGAAGCTTTCTTT. Its protein product is CASSITGGGPEAFF.

The V and J genes are TRBV5-1 and TRBJ1-2, with TRBD1 matching over 7 bases. This CDR3 is built from 15 residues. The trim removed 4 bases at V and 6 bases at J, leaving 12 bases unmatched. In germline, CDR1 is SGHRS, CDR2 YFSETQ. CDR3 amino acids: CASSHPGQPRDGYTF. CDR3 in DNA: TGCGCCAGCAGCCACCCGGGACAGCCGAGGGATGGCTACACCTTC.

V gene TRBV30 combines with J gene TRBJ1-1, with no clear D. The ends were cut back, 8 bases at V and 0 bases at J, with 10 bases in the middle. Germline CDR1 and CDR2: GTSNPN and SVGIG (reference sequence). The CDR3 consists of 12 residues. The CDR3 DNA sequence: TGTGCCAATGGGCGCCTGAACACTGAAGCTTTCTTT. It is translated as CANGRLNTEAFF.